The clone carrying this TCR beta chain has a handful of counts. What it recognizes is unknown. This record belongs to a study of CD8 T cells in ankylosing spondylitis. For TCR beta, libraries came from quantitative 5'-RACE with molecular barcodes. MiXCR, run by TCRdb on the 5' RACE reads, gives a single entry per CDR3 protein. Altogether some 840,000 distinct CDR3 sequences are present, around 11% being singletons, with the ten largest covering less than 0.65%. Per germline, CDR1 SGDLS and CDR2 YYNGEE. The V end was cut by 0 bases, the J end by 4 bases, with 8 bases between. This CDR3 contains 14 residues. Study outcomes and limitations: Ankylosing spondylitis blood appeared to carry a characteristic TCR beta motif of roughly eight highly homologous variants.

The sequencing sample was made of blood, either unsorted or a sorted T cell fraction (not recorded which). The sequence derives from a male donor with ankylosing spondylitis. The chain is built from TRBV9 and TRBJ1-3, with D uncertain. The CDR3 spells CASSVARSGNTIYF. The CDR3 DNA sequence: TGTGCCAGCAGCGTAGCCAGAAGCGGAAACACCATATATTTT.